What follows describes a single T cell receptor beta chain. Antigen unknown. Germline CDR1 SNHLY, CDR2 FYNNEI. The V gene lost 8 bases and the J gene lost 7 bases, with 15 bases spanning the gap. The CDR3 loop spans 12 amino acids. Vbeta (60) and Jbeta (13) primers were used in the PCR. Sequencing was performed with immunoSEQ multiplex PCR; in TCRdb, only in-frame clones are kept and a portion is missing. Of under 200,000 clones detected, 70% to 80% appear once; the ten largest clones hold roughly 2.1%. This specimen comes from a study of cytomegalovirus exposure and HLA in healthy donors. Points from the study as a whole: Later analysis found that TCR beta chains associated with HLA were more clonally expanded than other, equally common chains. Several of the most significant clusters appeared, in a later analysis, to be linked to common viral pathogens. Altogether, 160 or so TCR beta chains were recorded as cytomegalovirus-associated. TCR beta V- and J-gene trimming was later associated with a missense DCLRE1C variant.

The sequencing sample was made of PBMCs. The source is a woman younger than 45 in good health and CMV-seropositive. This chain connects TRBV2 to TRBJ2-7; no definite D call. CDR3 sequence (DNA): TGTGCCAGCCGGCGGCCTGGAAGTGAGCAGTACTTC. Translation: CASRRPGSEQYF.